A selection of T cell receptor beta chains follows, all from one sample in a study of shared T cell receptors in the human thymus. Libraries were prepared by immunoSEQ multiplex PCR; TCRdb keeps only in-frame clonotypes and omits some of them. This table has approximately 730,000 clones, 80% to 90% appearing once. These same records also appear under a second study, on human thymus T cells.

Sequenced material: thymocytes. The receptors were sampled from a girl under three years old with a congenital heart defect. The CDR3 runs from the conserved cysteine through the conserved F or W. The D gene is left open where the match is weak. Not every row has a clone size; where given, it reads once, few, many or a size class.

j_call clone_size v_call d_call cdr3_nt cdr3_aa
TRBJ1-1 - TRBV7-8 - TGTGCCAGCAGCTTAGCGGGGCAGGGGATGGTGAACACTGAAGCTTTCTTT CASSLAGQGMVNTEAFF
TRBJ2-7 - TRBV10-2 - TGCGCCAGCAGTGAGACTCCCCGCTACGAGCAGTACTTC CASSETPRYEQYF
TRBJ2-7 - TRBV4-1 - TGCGCCAGCAGCCAAGGGAGAGGGCCCTCCCACGAGCAGTACTTC CASSQGRGPSHEQYF
TRBJ2-1 - TRBV9 - TGTGCCAGCAGCGCCAGGGGCGGGGGCCCCTACAATGAGCAGTTCTTC CASSARGGGPYNEQFF
TRBJ1-1 - TRBV27 - TGTGCCAGCAGTTTATACAGATTATCTGAAGCTTTCTTT CASSLYRLSEAFF
TRBJ1-1 once TRBV11-2 TRBD1 TGTGCCAGCAGCTTGGACAGGGATAGGGTAGGGACTGAAGCTTTCTTT CASSLDRDRVGTEAFF
TRBJ1-3 - TRBV6-1 - TGTGCCAGCAGTGCGGGGTTAAGTGGAAACACCATATATTTT CASSAGLSGNTIYF
TRBJ1-2 - TRBV6-4 TRBD1 TGTGCCAGCAGTAGACAGGGTATGGATGGCTACACCTTC CASSRQGMDGYTF
TRBJ2-7 few TRBV12-5 TRBD1 TGTGCTAGTGGTTTGGTACAAGGGGGCAAGGCCTACGAGCAGTACTTC CASGLVQGGKAYEQYF
TRBJ2-3 - TRBV5-1 - TGCGCCAGCAGAGAGCTCCTACGAGATACGCAGTATTTT CASRELLRDTQYF
TRBJ1-1 - TRBV27 - TGTGCCAGCAGTTTATACTATATCACTGAAGCTTTCTTT CASSLYYITEAFF
TRBJ1-1 - TRBV5-1 - TGCGCCAGCAGCTTGGCTTGGGGGCGGGGGGAAGTTTACACTGAAGCTTTCTTT CASSLAWGRGEVYTEAFF
TRBJ2-2 once TRBV4-2 - TGTGCCAGCTCTTTCGGCGGGGGCCCACAATCCGGGGAGCTGTTTTTT CASSFGGGPQSGELFF
TRBJ1-2 - TRBV7-9 - TGTGCCAGCAGCTTAGCGCTAGTGCCGTCGACGGGCTACACCTTC CASSLALVPSTGYTF
TRBJ1-6 - TRBV7-2 - TGTGCCAGCAGTCCGATCAGATATAATTCCCCCCTCCACTTT CASSPIRYNSPLHF
TRBJ2-7 - TRBV6-5 - TGTGCCAGCAGAGAAGGACAGCGACCCTACGAGCAGTACTTC CASREGQRPYEQYF
TRBJ1-2 once TRBV4-3 - TGCGCCAGCAGCCCCCATAAAAAGGGGGAAGGGGCCCTCCGCGCCTACACCTTC CASSPHKKGEGALRAYTF
TRBJ2-7 - TRBV27 TRBD2 TGTGCCAGCAGTTTAACTAGGGAGGGCTACGAGCAGTACTTC CASSLTREGYEQYF
TRBJ2-3 - TRBV10-3 TRBD1 TGTGCCATCAAAGGGGACAGGGTTCTCACAGATACGCAGTATTTT CAIKGDRVLTDTQYF
TRBJ2-1 - TRBV6-1 TRBD2 TGTGCCAGCAGTGAAACCGTCCTAGCGGTAGCCTACAATGAGCAGTTCTTC CASSETVLAVAYNEQFF
TRBJ2-7 - TRBV15 - TGTGCCACCAGTCGCGAAGGGGCCTACGAGCAGTACTTC CATSREGAYEQYF
TRBJ2-5 - TRBV7-8 - TGTGCCAGCAGCCCCTGGTCCTTCACAGGGACGTCGGAAGAGACCCAGTACTTC CASSPWSFTGTSEETQYF
TRBJ2-5 - TRBV6-7 TRBD2 TGTGCCAGCAGTCCCTTCAGACTAGCGGGGGAGACCCAGTACTTC CASSPFRLAGETQYF
TRBJ1-1 - TRBV6-1 TRBD1 TGTGCCAGCAGTGACCACCTCCCCGGACAGGGGAACACTGAAGCTTTCTTT CASSDHLPGQGNTEAFF
TRBJ1-1 - TRBV27 - TGTGCCAGCAGTTCACAGGACGCTGAAGCTTTCTTT CASSSQDAEAFF
TRBJ1-4 - TRBV4-1 - TGCGCCAGCAGCCAAGATCGGCGGGGCCGAGCAACTAATGAAAAACTGTTTTTT CASSQDRRGRATNEKLFF
TRBJ1-1 - TRBV10-3 - TGTGCCACCTTCCCTCAAGGGGTTGTTACTGAAGCTTTCTTT CATFPQGVVTEAFF
TRBJ2-7 - TRBV6-5 TRBD1 TGTGCCAGCGGGCGACAGGGGATCGGATTCTACGAGCAGTACTTC CASGRQGIGFYEQYF
TRBJ1-6 - TRBV6-1 TRBD1 TGTGCCAGCAGGCGGGACAGTGACGATAATTCACCCCTCCACTTT CASRRDSDDNSPLHF
TRBJ1-5 few TRBV5-6 TRBD1 TGTGCCAGCAGCTTGGGCGGGGACAGGGGAAATAGCAATCAGCCCCAGCATTTT CASSLGGDRGNSNQPQHF
TRBJ2-7 - TRBV12-5 TRBD1 TGTGCTAGTGGTTTGCAGGGACAGAAGGAGTACGAGCAGTACTTC CASGLQGQKEYEQYF
TRBJ2-5 - TRBV4-1 - TGCGCCAGCAGCCAAGACAACAGGGAAGGGAGCAACGAGACCCAGTACTTC CASSQDNREGSNETQYF
TRBJ1-2 few TRBV14 - TGTGCCAGCAGCCAAGATCAGGGCACAAACTATGGCTACACCTTC CASSQDQGTNYGYTF
TRBJ2-7 - TRBV29-1 - TGCAGCGTTGAGAAAGGGGATGCCTACGAGCAGTACTTC CSVEKGDAYEQYF
TRBJ1-3 - TRBV30 - TGTGCCTGGAGTGTAATCCTAGACTCCGGGACAAAAGGAAACACCATATATTTT CAWSVILDSGTKGNTIYF
TRBJ1-4 - TRBV14 - TGTGCCAGCAGCCAAGGATTCCGGGGGGTTAATGAAAAACTGTTTTTT CASSQGFRGVNEKLFF
TRBJ1-1 - TRBV5-4 - TGTGCCAGCAGCCCCCAGGGACTTTGCACTGAAGCTTTCTTT CASSPQGLCTEAFF
TRBJ2-4 - TRBV7-2 - TGTGCCAGCAGCGAAAGGACAGAGGGAGCCAAAAACATTCAGTACTTC CASSERTEGAKNIQYF
TRBJ1-2 - TRBV10-3 - TGTGCCATCAGCCTTCTACATGGGCAAATCTATGGCTACACCTTC CAISLLHGQIYGYTF
TRBJ1-2 - TRBV5-1 TRBD1 TGCGCCAGCAGCTTGAAAAGACCGGGACAGGGGGCTTTTGGCTACACCTTC CASSLKRPGQGAFGYTF
TRBJ2-3 - TRBV14 TRBD2 TGTGCCAGCAGCCAAGGGCGAGACGAGGGGAGGGTGTCAGATACGCAGTATTTT CASSQGRDEGRVSDTQYF
TRBJ1-6 once TRBV27 - TGTGCCAGCAGCCGCGGGCCTGTAGCTTCACCCCTCCACTTT CASSRGPVASPLHF